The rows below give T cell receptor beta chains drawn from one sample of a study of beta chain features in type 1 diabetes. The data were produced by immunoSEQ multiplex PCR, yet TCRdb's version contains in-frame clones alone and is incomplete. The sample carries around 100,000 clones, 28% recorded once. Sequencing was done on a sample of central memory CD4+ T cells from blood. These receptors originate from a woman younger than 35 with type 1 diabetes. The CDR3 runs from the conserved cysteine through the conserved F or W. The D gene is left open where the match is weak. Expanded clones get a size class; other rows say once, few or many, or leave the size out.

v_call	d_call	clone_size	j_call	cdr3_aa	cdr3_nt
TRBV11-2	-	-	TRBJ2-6	CASSRRGSGANVLTF	TGTGCCAGCAGCAGAAGGGGCTCTGGGGCCAACGTCCTGACTTTC
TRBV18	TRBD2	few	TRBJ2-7	CASSPGLAGDEQYF	TGTGCCAGCTCACCGGGACTAGCGGGAGACGAGCAGTACTTC
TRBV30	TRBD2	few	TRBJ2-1	CAWSVGGRTTYNEQFF	TGTGCCTGGAGTGTTGGCGGGAGGACCACATACAATGAGCAGTTCTTC
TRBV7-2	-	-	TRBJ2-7	CASSQDRYEQYF	TGTGCCAGCAGCCAAGACAGATACGAGCAGTACTTC
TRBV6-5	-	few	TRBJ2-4	CASSYRGNIQYF	TGTGCCAGCAGTTACAGGGGAAACATTCAGTACTTC
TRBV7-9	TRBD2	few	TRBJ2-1	CASSLGLAGGPSYNEQFF	TGTGCCAGCAGCTTGGGACTAGCGGGAGGGCCGTCCTACAATGAGCAGTTCTTC
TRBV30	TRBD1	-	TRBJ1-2	CAWSGDRGNYGYTF	TGTGCCTGGAGTGGGGACAGGGGGAACTATGGCTACACCTTC
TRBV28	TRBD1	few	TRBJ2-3	CASSPRGTGDTDTQYF	TGTGCCAGCAGTCCTCGCGGGACAGGGGACACAGATACGCAGTATTTT
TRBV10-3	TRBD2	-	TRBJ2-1	CAAGLAGGPRYNEQFF	TGTGCCGCGGGGCTAGCGGGAGGTCCCCGTTACAATGAGCAGTTCTTC
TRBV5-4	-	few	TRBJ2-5	CASSSTGTQETQYF	TGTGCCAGCAGCTCGACAGGTACCCAAGAGACCCAGTACTTC
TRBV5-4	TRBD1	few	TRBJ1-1	CASSPGQGRSYTEAFF	TGTGCCAGCAGCCCGGGACAGGGAAGGTCTTATACTGAAGCTTTCTTT
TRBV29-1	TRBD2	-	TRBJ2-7	CSVRLAGGDEQYF	TGCAGCGTCAGACTAGCGGGAGGCGACGAGCAGTACTTC
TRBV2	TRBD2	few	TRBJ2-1	CASSARSGRAAGEQFF	TGTGCCAGCAGTGCGAGAAGCGGGAGGGCCGCCGGTGAGCAGTTCTTC
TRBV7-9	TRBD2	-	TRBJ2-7	CASSLVETSGEQYF	TGTGCCAGCAGCTTAGTGGAGACTAGCGGAGAGCAGTACTTC
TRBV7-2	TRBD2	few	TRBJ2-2	CASTSWGGSVAGELFF	TGTGCCAGCACGTCTTGGGGCGGGAGTGTCGCCGGGGAGCTGTTTTTT
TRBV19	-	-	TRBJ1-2	CASSSRTGVNYGYTF	TGTGCCAGTAGTTCTCGAACGGGGGTTAACTATGGCTACACCTTC
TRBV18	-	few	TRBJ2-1	CASSPPGGTVYNEQFF	TGTGCCAGCTCACCACCCGGCGGGACAGTTTACAATGAGCAGTTCTTC
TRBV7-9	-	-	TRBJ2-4	CASSLGLGAKNIQYF	TGTGCCAGCAGTTTGGGACTGGGAGCCAAAAACATTCAGTACTTC
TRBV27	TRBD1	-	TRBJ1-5	CASSLIQGPNQPQHF	TGTGCCAGCAGTTTGATACAGGGGCCCAATCAGCCCCAGCATTTT
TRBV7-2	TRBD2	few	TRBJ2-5	CASSLGTSEYGETQYF	TGTGCCAGCAGCTTAGGAACTAGCGAGTATGGAGAGACCCAGTACTTC
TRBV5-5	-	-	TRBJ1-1	CASSLGGPIVGRSEAFF	TGTGCCAGCAGCTTAGGGGGGCCTATAGTCGGGAGGTCTGAAGCTTTCTTT
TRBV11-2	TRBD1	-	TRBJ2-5	CASRTGQGGPGETQYF	TGTGCCAGCAGAACTGGACAGGGGGGGCCGGGGGAGACCCAGTACTTC
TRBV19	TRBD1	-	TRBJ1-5	CASSFPTQGNQPQHF	TGTGCCAGCTCATTCCCAACACAGGGGAATCAGCCCCAGCATTTT
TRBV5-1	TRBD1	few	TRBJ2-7	CASSPIDRDQQYF	TGCGCCAGCAGCCCAATCGACAGGGACCAGCAGTACTTC
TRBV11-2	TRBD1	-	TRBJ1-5	CASSLLGQNNQPQHF	TGTGCCAGCAGCTTACTGGGACAGAACAATCAGCCCCAGCATTTT
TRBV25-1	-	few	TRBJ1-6	CASRELTQSPLHF	TGTGCCAGCAGGGAATTGACTCAATCACCCCTCCACTTT
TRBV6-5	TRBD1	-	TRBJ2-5	CASRNNRGLWETQYF	TGTGCCAGCAGAAATAATAGGGGGCTTTGGGAGACCCAGTACTTC
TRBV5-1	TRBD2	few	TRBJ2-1	CASSGTGTSAGGEQFF	TGCGCCAGCAGCGGGACCGGGACTAGCGCTGGCGGTGAGCAGTTCTTC
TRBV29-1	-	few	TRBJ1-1	CSVDRAATEAFF	TGCAGCGTTGACAGGGCTGCCACTGAAGCTTTCTTT
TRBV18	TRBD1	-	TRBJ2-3	CASSPLPGQQRSYQSTDTQYF	TGTGCCAGCTCACCGCTCCCGGGACAGCAAAGAAGCTATCAATCTACAGATACGCAGTATTTT
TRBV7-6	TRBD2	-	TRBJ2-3	CASSSGLAGFTDTQYF	TGTGCCAGCAGCTCGGGGCTAGCGGGGTTCACAGATACGCAGTATTTT
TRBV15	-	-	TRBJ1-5	CATSARQSTMQPQHF	TGTGCCACCAGCGCCCGACAGAGTACGATGCAGCCCCAGCATTTT
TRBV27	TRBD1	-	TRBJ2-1	CASSTRGSTGNEQFF	TGTGCCAGCAGTACTAGGGGGTCGACAGGGAATGAGCAGTTCTTC
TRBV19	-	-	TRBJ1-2	CASSPGDRGVGTF	TGTGCCAGTAGTCCGGGGGACCGAGGAGTGGGGACCTTC
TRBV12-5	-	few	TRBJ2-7	CASGLNVGGSSYEQYF	TGTGCTAGTGGTTTGAATGTTGGCGGTAGCTCCTACGAGCAGTACTTC